One sample yielded the 19 T cell receptor beta chains listed below, sequenced in a study of molecular identifiers for immune sequencing clone quantification. TCRdb used MiXCR to reprocess the PCR reads, holding one entry per CDR3 protein. The data show 490,000 or so distinct CDR3 sequences, around 23% seen once. Sample: naive CD8+ T cells from blood, with Jurkat cell RNA spiked in. Noted subset: FACS-sorted CD8+CD4-CCR7+CD45RA+ naive T cells. Receptors originate from a human donor in good health. Some libraries in this study had Jurkat cell RNA spiked in.

The sample holds many counts of this clonotype. The junction departs from the called germline gene at one end, perhaps through a read error. The chain joins TRBV20-1 to TRBJ2-7, with D perhaps matching TRBD1 (5 bases). Germline V gives CDR1 DFQATT, CDR2 SNEGSKA (reference sequence). The CDR3 is 12 amino acids. CDR3 DNA sequence: TGCAGTGCTGGAGACAGATCTACGGAGCAGTACTTC. Encoded protein: CSAGDRSTEQYF.

The chain carries TRBV2 and TRBJ2-3, with 11 positions matching TRBD1. CDR3 length: 17 residues. V gave up 3 bases and J gave up 0 bases; unmatched junction bases: 5. Per germline, CDR1 SNHLY and CDR2 FYNNEI. The DNA of the CDR3 is TGTGCCAGCAGTGACCCTGGACAGGGGGCGAGCACAGATACGCAGTATTTT. Translating gives CASSDPGQGASTDTQYF.

Comment on this clonotype: Sequence at one end of the junction differs from germline and may be a read error. The chain is built from TRBV4-3 and TRBJ1-1; D is undetermined. This CDR3 is built from 15 residues. Germline-derived CDR1 and CDR2 are LGHNA and YSLEER. CDR3 DNA: TGCGCCAGCAGCCAACCGAAAGCTCCGGGCACTGAAGCATTCTTT. It translates to CASSQPKAPGTEAFF.

The rearrangement uses TRBV30 and TRBJ2-1, with 10 bases identical to TRBD2. The J segment lost 10 bases and the V segment lost 4 bases, leaving 10 bases of the junction unmatched. CDR1 and CDR2 (germline): GTSNPN, SVGIG (reference sequence). The CDR3 covers 14 residues. This CDR3 is CAWTWTSGPIEQFF. The CDR3 nucleotides are TGTGCCTGGACTTGGACTAGCGGCCCGATCGAGCAGTTCTTC.

This clonotype was counted between two and nine times. The CDR3 DNA is TGTGCCAGCAGCCCACAGGGAACCTACGAGCAGTACTTC. Translating it yields CASSPQGTYEQYF. This rearrangement joins TRBV7-9 to TRBJ2-7, with D possibly TRBD1 on 6 matching bases. CDR3 size: 13 residues. In germline, CDR1 is SEHNR, CDR2 FQNEAQ (reference sequence). Trimming left V 5 bases short and J 2 bases short, with 10 bases between.

For this clonotype: Germline is not matched at one junction end, which may reflect a read error. This sequence joins TRBV4-3 and TRBJ2-7; D gene uncertain. The CDR3 is 13 amino acids. Germline V CDR1 and CDR2: LGHNA, YSLEER. CDR3 protein: CASSQARSYEQNF. The CDR3 DNA reads as TGCGCCAGCAGCCAAGCTCGCTCCTACGAGCAGAACTTC.

The table lists this clonotype with many counts. The chain uses TRBV12-3 or TRBV12-4 and TRBJ2-3; 10 bases map to TRBD1. The ends lost 3 bases at V and 2 bases at J; junction bases unmatched: 5. The CDR3 has 16 residues. The CDR3 spells CASSFYGTGDTDTQYF. DNA of the CDR3: TGTGCCAGCAGTTTTTACGGGACAGGGGACACAGATACGCAGTATTTT.

Worth noting for this clonotype: A read error may produce the germline difference seen at one junction end. The rearrangement uses TRBV6-4 and TRBJ2-3; no firm D call. The CDR3 runs 15 residues. The germline gives CDR1 MRHNA, CDR2 SNTAGT. This chain's CDR3 is CASSALAVGTDTLYF. CDR3 nucleotides: TGTGCCAGCAGTGCTTTGGCGGTGGGCACAGATACGCTGTATTTT.

About this clonotype: One base away lies a much larger clone, so this may be a sequencing read error. This chain connects TRBV5-1 to TRBJ2-2; maybe TRBD2 (5 bases). The CDR3 spans 14 residues. CDR1 and CDR2 (germline): SGHRS, YFSETQ. V dropped 4 bases and J dropped 7 bases, with 14 bases sitting between them. The CDR3 loop is CASSLVEVCGELFF. The CDR3 bases are TGCGCCAGCAGCCTCGTGGAGGTTTGCGGGGAGCTGTTTTTT.

A remark on this clonotype: This may be a read error, as it is one base from a much larger clone. This CDR3 fails to terminate in the conserved phenylalanine or tryptophan, so it likely reflects a read error. The V and J genes are TRBV29-1 and TRBJ2-7; D is possibly TRBD2 (5 bases). V was trimmed by 5 bases and J by 5 bases, leaving 10 bases between them. This CDR3 is 11 amino acids long. Germline CDR1 and CDR2: SQVTM and ANQGSEA. For the CDR3, the DNA is TGCAGCGTTCCTCTCGGGAACGAGCAGTACCTC. Protein product: CSVPLGNEQYL.

This clonotype was picked up a small number of times. V and J are TRBV5-5 and TRBJ2-7; D is uncertain. Looked up from germline, CDR1 is SGHKS and CDR2 is YYEKEE (reference sequence). V was trimmed by 3 bases and J by 3 bases, leaving 13 bases between them. The CDR3 length is 14 residues. The CDR3 loop is CASSSGLSIYEQYF. The CDR3 region has the DNA TGTGCCAGCAGCTCGGGCCTGTCGATCTACGAGCAGTACTTC.

This clonotype appeared a few times. J is TRBJ1-1 and V is TRBV13; no clear D. V was clipped by 3 bases and J by 7 bases, with 18 bases between them. The CDR3 contains 15 residues. Germline CDR1 PRHDT, CDR2 FYEKMQ (reference sequence). This CDR3 reads CASSFGPGPVGEAFF. The DNA for the CDR3 is TGTGCCAGCAGCTTCGGCCCGGGCCCCGTTGGTGAAGCTTTCTTT.

This clonotype came up once. A read error may explain this, as a much larger clone is one base away. Since the CDR3 does not end with the conserved phenylalanine or tryptophan, this likely comes from a read error. The chain couples TRBV12-3 or TRBV12-4 to TRBJ1-1; D not resolved. The length of the CDR3 is 15 residues. Trimming stripped 2 bases from V and 0 bases from J, with 10 bases between. Here the CDR3 reads CASSLSASMNTEAFL. The DNA for the CDR3 is TGTGCCAGCAGTTTAAGCGCCAGTATGAACACTGAAGCTTTCCTT.

This clonotype was observed many times. The genes are TRBV7-3 and TRBJ2-7; 10 bases match TRBD2. The CDR3 spans 14 residues. J lost 0 bases, V lost 5 bases, and 1 base had no gene match. Germline V lookup: CDR1 SGHTA, CDR2 FQGTGA. As DNA, the CDR3 is TGTGCCAGCAGCCCTAGCGGGAGCTCCTACGAGCAGTACTTC. Amino acid sequence: CASSPSGSSYEQYF.

This chain joins TRBV24-1 and TRBJ2-2, with unresolved D. This CDR3 is built from 12 residues. Per germline, CDR1 KGHDR and CDR2 SFDVKD. Trimming took 5 bases from V and 7 from J, leaving 7 bases between them. CDR3 DNA: TGTGCCACCAGTGGCATAGTCGGGGAGCTGTTTTTT. Protein sequence: CATSGIVGELFF.

This clonotype occurred a few times. The chain carries TRBV20-1 and TRBJ2-7; TRBD1 matches at 7 bases. There are 12 residues in the CDR3. Per the germline V gene, CDR1 is DFQATT and CDR2 is SNEGSKA (reference sequence). After removal of 6 bases from V and 2 bases from J, the junction contained 4 bases not matched to a gene. The DNA for the CDR3 is TGCAGTGCCTCCGGACAGGCCTACGAGCAGTACTTC. It yields the protein CSASGQAYEQYF.

The rearrangement joins TRBV28 to TRBJ2-3, with 9 bases that match TRBD1. Per the germline V gene, CDR1 is MDHEN and CDR2 is SYDVKM. The CDR3 loop spans 17 amino acids. Trimming at V came to 6 bases and at J to 5 bases, leaving 15 bases not matched to a gene. The CDR3, as DNA: TGTGCCAGCAGGGATCCCCAACAGGGGGCGCCGAGAGATACGCAGTATTTT. Translation: CASRDPQQGAPRDTQYF.

J is TRBJ1-1 and V is TRBV5-1, with 8 bases lining up with TRBD1. CDR1 and CDR2 from the germline V gene are SGHRS and YFSETQ. This CDR3 has 15 amino acids. V shed 0 bases and J 5 bases; nucleotides not matched to a gene: 6. CDR3 in DNA: TGCGCCAGCAGCTTGGTTCTCAGGGGGCAGACTGAAGCTTTCTTT. Translating it yields CASSLVLRGQTEAFF. Supplemented by reference TRBV5-1 and TRBJ1-1, the full variable domain reads KAGVTQTPRYLIKTRGQQVTLSCSPISGHRSVSWYQQTPGQGLQFLFEYFSETQRNKGNFPGRFSGRQFSNSRSEMNVSTLELGDSALYLCASSLVLRGQTEAFFGQGTRLTVV.

This clonotype showed up many times. The chain has TRBV20-1 and TRBJ1-2, with 8 positions matching TRBD1. With 7 bases clipped from V and 4 bases from J, the junction kept 5 bases outside the gene matches. Per germline, CDR1 DFQATT and CDR2 SNEGSKA (reference sequence). The CDR3 contains 12 residues. CDR3 loop: CSGAGQAYGYTF. CDR3 DNA: TGCAGTGGAGCGGGACAGGCCTATGGCTACACCTTC.